The present entry profiles one TCR beta chain with its context. The table came from immunoSEQ multiplex PCR; TCRdb's copy has only in-frame clones and leaves some out. The repertoire consists of approximately 14,000 clones, with roughly 72% occurring once and the leading ten covering 2.5% to 3.5%. These data originate in a study of neoadjuvant anti-PD-1 for oral cavity cancer. Trimming took off 4 bases at V and 6 bases at J, with 12 bases between the two ends. CDR3 length: 13 amino acids. CDR1 is GTSNPN and CDR2 is SVGIG in the germline V gene (reference sequence). This specimen consisted of PBMCs, obtained before nivolumab (anti-PD-1) treatment. This sequence originates from a person between 40 and 85 years old with oral cavity squamous cell carcinoma. The chain links TRBV30 to TRBJ2-2, with D unresolved. For the CDR3, the DNA is TGTGCCTGGAAGAACACTCCGGCCGGGGAGCTGTTTTTT. This codes for CAWKNTPAGELFF.